This passage covers 7 T cell receptor beta chains from one sample sequenced in a study of T cell responses to AZD1222 COVID-19 vaccine. Assay used: immunoSEQ multiplex PCR; TCRdb lists only in-frame clones, some missing. Altogether 140,000 or so clones are present, approximately 86% being singletons, with the ten largest covering approximately 3.5%. The sequencing used peripheral blood, collected on day 0 of AZD1222 vaccination. The receptors were gathered from an adult in good health.

The V and J genes are TRBV2 and TRBJ1-5, with D hard to call. V lost 4 bases, J lost 0 bases, and 10 bases lay in between. The germline V gene encodes CDR1 SNHLY and CDR2 FYNNEI. The CDR3 loop spans 15 amino acids. The CDR3 DNA reads as TGTGCCAGCAGTGGGGCGGTCGATAGCAATCAGCCCCAGCATTTT. The encoded protein is CASSGAVDSNQPQHF.

J is TRBJ2-3 and V is TRBV25-1, with D unresolved. Trimming cost V 4 bases and J 11 bases, with 13 bases left between them. CDR1 is MGHDK and CDR2 is SYGVNS in the germline V gene. The CDR3 runs to 12 residues. The CDR3 DNA reads as TGTGCCAGCAGTGGATTGGGAACAGAGCAGTATTTT. It is translated as CASSGLGTEQYF.

The chain has TRBV6-2 or TRBV6-3 and TRBJ1-5; no firm D call. Germline assignment: CDR1 MNHEY and CDR2 SVGEGT. The CDR3 has 14 amino acids. The germline V and J ends were trimmed by 5 bases and 4 bases, with 12 bases remaining between them. The CDR3 protein is CASSHRSGNQPQHF. The CDR3 nucleotides read TGTGCCAGCAGTCACAGATCAGGAAATCAGCCCCAGCATTTT.

This clone has just a few counts. V usage is TRBV12-3 or TRBV12-4 and J usage is TRBJ2-1, with D uncertain. Trimming stripped 4 bases from V and 11 bases from J, with 9 bases between. This CDR3 region has 11 residues. The CDR3 is CASSSGRKQFF. The CDR3 DNA is TGTGCCAGCAGTTCCGGACGGAAGCAGTTCTTC.

This sequence joins TRBV9 and TRBJ1-4; TRBD1 agrees at 12 bases. The J segment lost 8 bases and the V segment lost 0 bases, leaving 8 bases of the junction unmatched. CDR1 SGDLS and CDR2 YYNGEE come from the germline V gene. This CDR3 has 17 residues. The CDR3 spells CASSVGGTGGAGEKLFF. The DNA for the CDR3 is TGTGCCAGCAGCGTAGGAGGGACAGGGGGCGCAGGGGAAAAACTGTTTTTT.

A few counts support this clone. The CDR3 loop is CAINLPGQGKEKLFF. In DNA, the CDR3 is TGTGCCATCAATCTTCCGGGACAGGGTAAGGAAAAACTGTTTTTT. The rearrangement links TRBV10-3 to TRBJ1-4; 9 bases map to TRBD1. After removal of 7 bases from V and 8 bases from J, the junction contained 11 bases not matched to a gene. This CDR3 is built from 15 residues. Germline V gene lookup returns CDR1 ENHRY and CDR2 SYGVKD.

The V call is TRBV19, the J call TRBJ1-1; the match to TRBD1 covers 8 bases. The CDR3 length is 13 residues. Germline V gene data show CDR1 as LNHDA and CDR2 as SQIVND (reference sequence). Trimming cost V 6 bases and J 4 bases; bases outside gene matches: 4. The CDR3 is CASRHTGGTEAFF. The CDR3, as DNA: TGTGCCAGTAGGCACACAGGGGGCACTGAAGCTTTCTTT.